Presented here are 10 T cell receptor beta chains from one specimen sequenced in a study of blood T cell repertoires in COVID-19. Repertoires were generated with immunoSEQ multiplex PCR, while TCRdb's copy carries only in-frame clones and drops some. The repertoire holds about 250,000 clones, with nearly 90% as singletons. Input material: peripheral blood. Receptor source: a man younger than 35 with active or convalescent COVID-19.

The chain combines TRBV5-1 with TRBJ2-2; D gene uncertain. The length of the CDR3 is 14 residues. V was clipped by 3 bases and J by 2 bases, with 8 bases between them. CDR1 is SGHRS and CDR2 is YFSETQ in the germline V gene. The CDR3 bases are TGCGCCAGCAGCTGGGCTATTAACACCGGGGAGCTGTTTTTT. This encodes CASSWAINTGELFF. The full variable domain, rest sourced from reference TRBV5-1 and TRBJ2-2, is KAGVTQTPRYLIKTRGQQVTLSCSPISGHRSVSWYQQTPGQGLQFLFEYFSETQRNKGNFPGRFSGRQFSNSRSEMNVSTLELGDSALYLCASSWAINTGELFFGEGSRLTVL.

The V call is TRBV6-6, the J call TRBJ2-1; the match to TRBD1 covers 7 bases. With 2 bases clipped from V and 2 bases from J, the junction kept 6 bases outside the gene matches. The CDR3 has 16 residues. CDR1 and CDR2 (germline): MNHNY, SVGAGI (reference sequence). This CDR3 is CASSYDRAPTYNEQFF. DNA for the CDR3: TGTGCCAGCAGTTACGACAGGGCCCCGACCTACAATGAGCAGTTCTTC.

This clone was observed once. V gene TRBV9 combines with J gene TRBJ2-1, with 12 bases identical to TRBD2. Germline CDR1 SGDLS, CDR2 YYNGEE. Trimming at V came to 4 bases and at J to 6 bases, leaving 5 bases not matched to a gene. The CDR3 consists of 15 residues. The chain's CDR3 is CASSTLAGGSNEQFF. The CDR3 nucleotides read TGTGCCAGCAGCACCCTAGCGGGAGGGTCCAATGAGCAGTTCTTC.

This rearrangement joins TRBV7-2 to TRBJ1-2, with TRBD1 as a possible D gene (5 bases). The V end was cut by 7 bases, the J end by 1 base, with 22 bases between. This CDR3 is built from 17 residues. CDR1 and CDR2 from the germline V gene are SGHTA and FQGNSA. The CDR3 region is CASTQGGLPFGNYGYTF. The CDR3 bases are TGTGCCAGCACCCAGGGAGGGCTACCTTTCGGTAACTATGGCTACACCTTC. The full variable domain, its missing parts supplied by reference TRBV7-2 and TRBJ1-2, is GAGVSQSPSNKVTEKGKDVELRCDPISGHTALYWYRQSLGQGLEFLIYFQGNSAPDKSGLPSDRFSAERTGGSVSTLTIQRTQQEDSAVYLCASTQGGLPFGNYGYTFGSGTRLTVV.

V gene TRBV11-2 combines with J gene TRBJ2-7, with 7 positions matching TRBD1. The CDR3 is 15 amino acids. Germline assignment: CDR1 SGHAT and CDR2 FQNNGV. V dropped 6 bases and J dropped 0; count of bases not matched to a gene: 8. CDR3 bases: TGTGCCAGCAGACGGACAGGCTTTGACTCCTACGAGCAGTACTTC. It encodes CASRRTGFDSYEQYF. The whole variable domain, remainder taken from reference TRBV11-2 and TRBJ2-7, is EAGVAQSPRYKIIEKRQSVAFWCNPISGHATLYWYQQILGQGPKLLIQFQNNGVVDDSQLPKDRFSAERLKGVDSTLKIQPAKLEDSAVYLCASRRTGFDSYEQYFGPGTRLTVT.

This chain connects TRBV9 to TRBJ2-7; the match to TRBD2 covers 7 bases. Germline CDR1 reads SGDLS; CDR2 reads YYNGEE. This CDR3 is 15 amino acids long. J was trimmed by 6 bases and V by 0 bases; bases with no gene match: 9. The CDR3 is CASSVGEGGISEQYF. The CDR3 DNA is TGTGCCAGCAGCGTAGGGGAGGGTGGTATCTCCGAGCAGTACTTC. Full variable domain (outside the CDR3, taken from reference TRBV9 and TRBJ2-7): DSGVTQTPKHLITATGQRVTLRCSPRSGDLSVYWYQQSLDQGLQFLIQYYNGEERAKGNILERFSAQQFPDLHSELNLSSLELGDSALYFCASSVGEGGISEQYFGPGTRLTVT.

The rearrangement uses TRBV7-8 and TRBJ1-4; D not resolved. Trimming shortened V by 1 base and J by 7 bases, and 10 bases separated the two germline ends. In germline, CDR1 is SGHVS, CDR2 FQNEAQ. This CDR3 comprises 14 residues. The CDR3 here is CASSLGASREKLFF. DNA of the CDR3: TGTGCCAGCAGCTTAGGGGCAAGCCGTGAAAAACTGTTTTTT.

About this clone: The sample carries other DNA sequences with the same CDR3. The V and J genes are TRBV5-4 and TRBJ2-5, with 7 nucleotides matching TRBD2. The CDR3 is 14 residues long. The germline CDR1 and CDR2 sequences are SGHNT and YYREEE (reference sequence). With V trimmed by 2 bases and J by 4 bases, 5 bases remained unmatched. Here the CDR3 reads CASSFRREGETQYF. The CDR3 nucleotides are TGTGCCAGCAGCTTTCGAAGGGAGGGAGAGACCCAGTACTTC.

CDR3 loop: CATSRPDSPYGYTF. The CDR3 DNA sequence: TGTGCCACCAGCCGCCCCGACAGTCCCTATGGCTACACCTTC. The chain is built from TRBV15 and TRBJ1-2; D might be TRBD1 (5 bases). This CDR3 is 14 amino acids long. Germline V gene lookup returns CDR1 LNHNV and CDR2 YYDKDF (reference sequence). V lost 5 bases to trimming and J lost 4 bases, with 14 bases between them.

This chain links TRBV9 with TRBJ2-1, with 7 bases that match TRBD2. Trimming removed 0 bases from V and 7 bases from J; junction bases left unmatched: 10. This CDR3 has 16 residues. CDR1 is SGDLS, CDR2 YYNGEE, per germline. The CDR3 bases are TGTGCCAGCAGCGTAGAGGTTGGGTCTAGCGGTAATGAGCAGTTCTTC. It specifies CASSVEVGSSGNEQFF.